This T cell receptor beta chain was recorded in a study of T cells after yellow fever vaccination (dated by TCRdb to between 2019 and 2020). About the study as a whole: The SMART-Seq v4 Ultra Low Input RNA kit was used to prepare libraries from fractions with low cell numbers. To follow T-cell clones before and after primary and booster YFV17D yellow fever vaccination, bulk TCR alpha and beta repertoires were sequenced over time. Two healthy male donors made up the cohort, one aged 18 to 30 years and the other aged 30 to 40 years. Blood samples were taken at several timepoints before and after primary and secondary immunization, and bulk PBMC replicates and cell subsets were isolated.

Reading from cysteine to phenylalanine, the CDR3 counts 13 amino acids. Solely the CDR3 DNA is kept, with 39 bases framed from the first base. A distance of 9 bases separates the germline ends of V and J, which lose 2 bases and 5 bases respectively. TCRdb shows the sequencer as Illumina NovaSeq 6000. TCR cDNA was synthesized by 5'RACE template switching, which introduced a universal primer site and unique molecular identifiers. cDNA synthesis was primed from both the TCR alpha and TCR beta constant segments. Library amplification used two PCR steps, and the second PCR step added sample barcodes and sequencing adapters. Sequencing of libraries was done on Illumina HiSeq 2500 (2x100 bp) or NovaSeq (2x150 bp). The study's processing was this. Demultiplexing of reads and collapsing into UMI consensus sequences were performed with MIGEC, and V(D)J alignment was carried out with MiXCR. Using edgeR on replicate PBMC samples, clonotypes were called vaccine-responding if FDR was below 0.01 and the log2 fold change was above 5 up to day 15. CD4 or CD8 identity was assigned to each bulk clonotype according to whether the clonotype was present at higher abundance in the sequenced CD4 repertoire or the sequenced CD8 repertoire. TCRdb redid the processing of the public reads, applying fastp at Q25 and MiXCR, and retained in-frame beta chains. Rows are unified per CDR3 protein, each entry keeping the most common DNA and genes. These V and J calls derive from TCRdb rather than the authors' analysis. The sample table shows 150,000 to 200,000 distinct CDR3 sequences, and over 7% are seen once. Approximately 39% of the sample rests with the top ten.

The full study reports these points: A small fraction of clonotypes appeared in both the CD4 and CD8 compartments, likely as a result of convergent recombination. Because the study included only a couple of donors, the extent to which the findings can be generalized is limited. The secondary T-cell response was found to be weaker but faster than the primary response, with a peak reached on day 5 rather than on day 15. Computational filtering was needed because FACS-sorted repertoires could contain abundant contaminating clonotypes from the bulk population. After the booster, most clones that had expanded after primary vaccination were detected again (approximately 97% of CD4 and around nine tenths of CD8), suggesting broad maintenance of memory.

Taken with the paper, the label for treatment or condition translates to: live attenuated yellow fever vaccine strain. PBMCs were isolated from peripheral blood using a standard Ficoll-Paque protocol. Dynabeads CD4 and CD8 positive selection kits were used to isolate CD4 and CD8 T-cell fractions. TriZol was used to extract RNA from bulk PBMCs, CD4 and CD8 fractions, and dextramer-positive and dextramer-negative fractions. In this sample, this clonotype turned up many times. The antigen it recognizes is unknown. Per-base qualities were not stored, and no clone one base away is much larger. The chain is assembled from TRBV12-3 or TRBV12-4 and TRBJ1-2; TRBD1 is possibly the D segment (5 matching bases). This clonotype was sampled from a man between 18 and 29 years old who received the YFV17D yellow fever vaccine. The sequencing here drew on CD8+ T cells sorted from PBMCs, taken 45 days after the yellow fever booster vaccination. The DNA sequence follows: TGTGCCAGCAGTTTATCACAGGTTTATGGCTACACCTTC. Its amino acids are CASSLSQVYGYTF.